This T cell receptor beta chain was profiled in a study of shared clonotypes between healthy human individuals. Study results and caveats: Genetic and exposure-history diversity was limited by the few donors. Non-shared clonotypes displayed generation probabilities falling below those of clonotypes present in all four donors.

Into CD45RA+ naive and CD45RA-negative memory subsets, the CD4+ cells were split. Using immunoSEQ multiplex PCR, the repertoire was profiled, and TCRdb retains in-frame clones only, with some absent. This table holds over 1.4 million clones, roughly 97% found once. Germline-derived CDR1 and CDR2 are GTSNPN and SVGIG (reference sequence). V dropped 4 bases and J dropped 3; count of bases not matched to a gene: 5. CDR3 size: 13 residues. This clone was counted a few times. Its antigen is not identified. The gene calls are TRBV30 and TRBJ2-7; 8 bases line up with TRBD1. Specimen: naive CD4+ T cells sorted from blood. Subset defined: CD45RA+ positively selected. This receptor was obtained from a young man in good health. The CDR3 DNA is TGTGCCTGGATCTCAGACAGGGGCTACGAGCAGTACTTC. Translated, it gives CAWISDRGYEQYF. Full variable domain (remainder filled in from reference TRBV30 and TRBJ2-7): SQTIHQWPATLVQPVGSPLSLECTVEGTSNPNLYWYRQAAGRGLQLLFYSVGIGQISSEVPQNLSASRPQDRQFILSSKKLLLSDSGFYLCAWISDRGYEQYFGPGTRLTVT.